This T cell receptor beta chain was profiled in a study of shared clonotypes between healthy human individuals. Overall study results and limits: Sharing across a few donors was seen in 4% to 6.5% of naive CD4 clonotypes. Non-shared clonotypes displayed generation probabilities falling below those of clonotypes present in all four donors. Sequencing depth was expected to influence donor clonotype sharing.

Several immunoSEQ plates held equal portions of the genomic DNA taken from each subset. Here immunoSEQ multiplex PCR was the method, and the copy in TCRdb shows in-frame clones only, minus some. The sample has 950,000 to 1,200,000 clones; 70% to 80% are singletons. After removal of 6 bases from V and 9 bases from J, the junction contained 9 bases not matched to a gene. The CDR3 has 13 amino acids. Germline V lookup: CDR1 SNHLY, CDR2 FYNNEI. This clone was picked up one time. The target antigen is unknown. The rearrangement uses TRBV2 and TRBJ2-7; 9 bases fit TRBD2. This sequence originates from a man between 18 and 35 years old in good health. Some clones in this sample may be carry-over from other donors' samples. Sequences were obtained from memory CD4+ T cells from PBMCs. Regarding subset: CD45RA-negative fraction. The CDR3 DNA reads as TGTGCCAGCAGCCCAAGGGGGCGGGGGGGGCAGTACTTC. It encodes CASSPRGRGGQYF.